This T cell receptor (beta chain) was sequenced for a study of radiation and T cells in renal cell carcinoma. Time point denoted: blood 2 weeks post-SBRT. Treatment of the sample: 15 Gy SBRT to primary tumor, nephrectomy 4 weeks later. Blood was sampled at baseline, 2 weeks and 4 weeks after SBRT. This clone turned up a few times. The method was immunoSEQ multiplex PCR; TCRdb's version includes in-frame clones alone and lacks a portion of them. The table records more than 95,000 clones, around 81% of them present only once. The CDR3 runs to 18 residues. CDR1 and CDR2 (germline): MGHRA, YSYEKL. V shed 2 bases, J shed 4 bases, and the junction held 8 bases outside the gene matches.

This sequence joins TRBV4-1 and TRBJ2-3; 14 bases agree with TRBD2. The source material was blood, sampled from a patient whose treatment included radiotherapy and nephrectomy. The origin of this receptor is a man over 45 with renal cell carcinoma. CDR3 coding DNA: TGCGCCAGCAGCCAACAGGGACTAGCGGGAGTTTGGTCAGATACGCAGTATTTT. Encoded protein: CASSQQGLAGVWSDTQYF.